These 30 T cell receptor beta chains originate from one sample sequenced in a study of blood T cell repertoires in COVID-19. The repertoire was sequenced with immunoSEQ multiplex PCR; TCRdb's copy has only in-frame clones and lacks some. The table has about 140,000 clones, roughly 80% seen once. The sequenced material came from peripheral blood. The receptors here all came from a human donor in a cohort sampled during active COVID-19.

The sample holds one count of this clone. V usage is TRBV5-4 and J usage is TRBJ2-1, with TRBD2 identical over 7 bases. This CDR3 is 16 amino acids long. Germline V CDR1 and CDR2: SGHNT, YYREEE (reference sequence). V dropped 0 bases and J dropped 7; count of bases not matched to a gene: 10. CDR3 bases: TGTGCCAGCAGCTTGGTGGGGGGACTACAATCAAATGAGCAGTTCTTC. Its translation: CASSLVGGLQSNEQFF.

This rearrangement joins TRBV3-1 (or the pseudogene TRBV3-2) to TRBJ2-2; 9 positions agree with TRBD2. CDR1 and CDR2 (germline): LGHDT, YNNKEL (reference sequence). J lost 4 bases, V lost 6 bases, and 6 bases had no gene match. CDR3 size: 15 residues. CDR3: CASSKRLAVTGELFF. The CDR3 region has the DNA TGTGCCAGCAGTAAGCGACTAGCGGTCACCGGGGAGCTGTTTTTT.

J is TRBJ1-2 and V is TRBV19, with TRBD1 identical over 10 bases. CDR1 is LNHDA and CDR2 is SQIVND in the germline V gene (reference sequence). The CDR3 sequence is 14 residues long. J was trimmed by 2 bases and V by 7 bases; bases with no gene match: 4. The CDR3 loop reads CASTWDRGNYGYTF. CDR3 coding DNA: TGTGCCAGTACTTGGGACAGGGGAAACTATGGCTACACCTTC.

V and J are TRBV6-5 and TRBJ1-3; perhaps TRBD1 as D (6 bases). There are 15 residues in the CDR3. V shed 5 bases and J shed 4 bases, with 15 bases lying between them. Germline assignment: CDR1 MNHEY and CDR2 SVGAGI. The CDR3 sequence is CASSLRGRTGNTIYF. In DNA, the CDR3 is TGTGCCAGCAGTCTCAGGGGCAGGACGGGAAACACCATATATTTT.

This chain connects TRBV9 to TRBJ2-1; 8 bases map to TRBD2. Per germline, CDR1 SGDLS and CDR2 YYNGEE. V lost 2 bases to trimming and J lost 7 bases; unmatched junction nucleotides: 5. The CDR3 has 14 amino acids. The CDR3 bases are TGTGCCAGCAGCGTTAGGCGGGGGGCAAATGAGCAGTTCTTC. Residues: CASSVRRGANEQFF.

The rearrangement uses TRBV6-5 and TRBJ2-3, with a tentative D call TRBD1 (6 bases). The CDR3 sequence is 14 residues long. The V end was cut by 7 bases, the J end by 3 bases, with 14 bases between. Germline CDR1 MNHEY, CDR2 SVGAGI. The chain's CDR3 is CASNYYRDTDTQYF. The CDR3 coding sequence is TGTGCCAGCAACTACTACAGGGATACAGATACGCAGTATTTT.

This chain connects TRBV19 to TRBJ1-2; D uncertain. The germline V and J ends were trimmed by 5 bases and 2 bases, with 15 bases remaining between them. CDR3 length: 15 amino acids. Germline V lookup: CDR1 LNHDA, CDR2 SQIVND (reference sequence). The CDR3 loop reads CASSRTPRENYGYTF. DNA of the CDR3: TGTGCCAGTAGTCGAACCCCCCGGGAGAACTATGGCTACACCTTC. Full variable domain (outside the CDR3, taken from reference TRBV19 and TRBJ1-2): DGGITQSPKYLFRKEGQNVTLSCEQNLNHDAMYWYRQDPGQGLRLIYYSQIVNDFQKGDIAEGYSVSREKKESFPLTVTSAQKNPTAFYLCASSRTPRENYGYTFGSGTRLTVV.

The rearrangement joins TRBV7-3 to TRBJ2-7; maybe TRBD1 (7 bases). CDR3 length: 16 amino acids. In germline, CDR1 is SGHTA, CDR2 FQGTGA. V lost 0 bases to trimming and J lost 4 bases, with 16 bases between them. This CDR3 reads CASSLTALTGRYEQYF. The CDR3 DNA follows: TGTGCCAGCAGCTTAACGGCTCTGACAGGGAGGTACGAGCAGTACTTC.

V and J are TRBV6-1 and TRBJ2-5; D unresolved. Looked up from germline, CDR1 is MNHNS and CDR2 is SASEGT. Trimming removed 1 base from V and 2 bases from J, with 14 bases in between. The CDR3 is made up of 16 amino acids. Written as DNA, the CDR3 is TGTGCCAGCAGTGAAGTGGGCCAGCCGGTTCAAGAGACCCAGTACTTC. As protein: CASSEVGQPVQETQYF.

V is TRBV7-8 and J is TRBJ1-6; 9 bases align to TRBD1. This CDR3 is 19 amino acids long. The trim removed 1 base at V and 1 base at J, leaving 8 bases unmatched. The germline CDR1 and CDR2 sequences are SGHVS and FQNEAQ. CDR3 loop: CASSLGGQGTVSYNSPLHF. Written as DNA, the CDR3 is TGTGCCAGCAGCTTAGGGGGACAGGGTACTGTATCCTATAATTCACCCCTCCACTTT.

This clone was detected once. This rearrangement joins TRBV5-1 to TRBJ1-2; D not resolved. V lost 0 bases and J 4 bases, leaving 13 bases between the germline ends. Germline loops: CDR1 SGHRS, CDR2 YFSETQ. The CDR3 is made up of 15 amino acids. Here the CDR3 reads CASSLDGDWAYGYTF. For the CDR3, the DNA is TGCGCCAGCAGCTTGGACGGGGATTGGGCCTATGGCTACACCTTC. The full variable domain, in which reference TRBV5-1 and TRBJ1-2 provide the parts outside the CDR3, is KAGVTQTPRYLIKTRGQQVTLSCSPISGHRSVSWYQQTPGQGLQFLFEYFSETQRNKGNFPGRFSGRQFSNSRSEMNVSTLELGDSALYLCASSLDGDWAYGYTFGSGTRLTVV.

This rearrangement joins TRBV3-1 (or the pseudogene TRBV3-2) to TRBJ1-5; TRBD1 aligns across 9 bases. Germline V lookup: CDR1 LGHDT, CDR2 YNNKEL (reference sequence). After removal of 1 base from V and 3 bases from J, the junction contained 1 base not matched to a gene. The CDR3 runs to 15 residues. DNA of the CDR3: TGTGCCAGCAGCCAAGGGGACAGGGACAATCAGCCCCAGCATTTT. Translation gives CASSQGDRDNQPQHF.

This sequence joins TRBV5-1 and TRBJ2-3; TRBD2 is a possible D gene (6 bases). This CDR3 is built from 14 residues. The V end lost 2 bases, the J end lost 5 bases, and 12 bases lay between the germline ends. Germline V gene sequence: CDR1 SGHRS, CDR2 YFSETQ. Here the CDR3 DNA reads TGCGCCAGCAGCTTAGAACTAGCTTTAGATACGCAGTATTTT. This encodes CASSLELALDTQYF.

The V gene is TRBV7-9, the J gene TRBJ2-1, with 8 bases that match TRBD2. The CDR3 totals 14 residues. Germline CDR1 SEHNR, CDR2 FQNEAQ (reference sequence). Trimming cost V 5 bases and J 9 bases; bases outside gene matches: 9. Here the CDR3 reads CASSLLGLVSEQFF. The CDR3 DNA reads TGTGCCAGCAGCCTACTGGGACTAGTTAGTGAGCAGTTCTTC.

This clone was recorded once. The CDR3 DNA reads as TGTGCCATCAGTGTGGACCCGGGACAGGGGATGAATGGCTACACCTTC. This gives the protein CAISVDPGQGMNGYTF. This chain uses TRBV10-3 with TRBJ1-2; 10 positions match TRBD1. Germline CDR1 and CDR2: ENHRY and SYGVKD. V dropped 4 bases and J dropped 6; count of bases not matched to a gene: 11. The length of the CDR3 is 16 residues.

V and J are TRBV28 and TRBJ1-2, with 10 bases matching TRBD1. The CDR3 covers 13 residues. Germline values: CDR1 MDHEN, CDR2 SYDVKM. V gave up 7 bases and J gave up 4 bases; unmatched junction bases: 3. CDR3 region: CASKTGGGYGYTF. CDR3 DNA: TGTGCCAGCAAGACAGGGGGCGGCTATGGCTACACCTTC.

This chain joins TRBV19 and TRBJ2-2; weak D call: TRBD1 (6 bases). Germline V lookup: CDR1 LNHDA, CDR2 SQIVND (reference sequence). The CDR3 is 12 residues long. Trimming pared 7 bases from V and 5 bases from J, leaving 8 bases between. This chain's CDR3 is CASTDRTGELFF. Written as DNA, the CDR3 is TGTGCCAGTACTGACAGGACCGGGGAGCTGTTTTTT.

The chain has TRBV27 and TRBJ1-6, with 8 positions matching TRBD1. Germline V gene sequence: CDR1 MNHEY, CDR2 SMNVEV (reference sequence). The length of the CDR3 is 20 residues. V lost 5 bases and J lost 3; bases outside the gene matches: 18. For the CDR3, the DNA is TGTGCCAGCAGTCCCCTAGTCAGGGGGCCCGGGCACATCTATAATTCACCCCTCCACTTT. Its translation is CASSPLVRGPGHIYNSPLHF.

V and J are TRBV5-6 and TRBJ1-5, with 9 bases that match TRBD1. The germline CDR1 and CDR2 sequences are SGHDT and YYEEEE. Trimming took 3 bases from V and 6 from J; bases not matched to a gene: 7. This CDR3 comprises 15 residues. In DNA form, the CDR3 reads TGTGCCAGCAGCTCCGGACAGGGGCCGAGTCAGCCCCAGCATTTT. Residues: CASSSGQGPSQPQHF.

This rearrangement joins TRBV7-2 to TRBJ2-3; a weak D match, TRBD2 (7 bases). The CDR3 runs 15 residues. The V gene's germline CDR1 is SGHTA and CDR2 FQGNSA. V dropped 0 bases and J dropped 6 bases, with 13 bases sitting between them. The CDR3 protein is CASSLAGGAGDTQYF. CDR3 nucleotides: TGTGCCAGCAGCTTAGCGGGGGGGGCGGGCGATACGCAGTATTTT.

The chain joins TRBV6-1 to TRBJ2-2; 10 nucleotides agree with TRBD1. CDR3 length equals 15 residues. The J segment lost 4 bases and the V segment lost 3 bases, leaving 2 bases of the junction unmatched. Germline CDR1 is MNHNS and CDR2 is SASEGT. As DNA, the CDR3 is TGTGCCAGCAGTGAGGGACAGGGGTCCACCGGGGAGCTGTTTTTT. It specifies CASSEGQGSTGELFF.

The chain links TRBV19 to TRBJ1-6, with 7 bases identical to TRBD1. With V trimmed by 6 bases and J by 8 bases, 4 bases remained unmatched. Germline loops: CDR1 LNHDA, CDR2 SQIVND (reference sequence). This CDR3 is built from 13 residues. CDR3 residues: CASRDRDYSPLHF. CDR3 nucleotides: TGTGCCAGTAGAGACAGGGATTATTCACCCCTCCACTTT.

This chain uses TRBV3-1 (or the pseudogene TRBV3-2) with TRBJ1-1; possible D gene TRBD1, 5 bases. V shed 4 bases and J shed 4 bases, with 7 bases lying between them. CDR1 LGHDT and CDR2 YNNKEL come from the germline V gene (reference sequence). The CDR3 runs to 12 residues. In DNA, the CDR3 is TGTGCCAGCAGCCCCGGGGGCACTGAAGCTTTCTTT. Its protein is CASSPGGTEAFF.

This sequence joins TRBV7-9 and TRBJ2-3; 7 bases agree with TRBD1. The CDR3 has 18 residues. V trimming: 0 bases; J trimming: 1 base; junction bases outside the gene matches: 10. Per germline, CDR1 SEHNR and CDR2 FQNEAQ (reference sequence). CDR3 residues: CASSLARGTVGGTDTQYF. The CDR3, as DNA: TGTGCCAGCAGCTTAGCGAGGGGGACAGTGGGAGGCACAGATACGCAGTATTTT.

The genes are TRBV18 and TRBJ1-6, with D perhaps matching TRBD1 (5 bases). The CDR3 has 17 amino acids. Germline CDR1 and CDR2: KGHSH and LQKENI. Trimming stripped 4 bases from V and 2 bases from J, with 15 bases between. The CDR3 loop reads CASSQQAPEAYNSPLHF. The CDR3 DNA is TGTGCCAGCTCACAACAGGCCCCCGAGGCCTATAATTCACCCCTCCACTTT.

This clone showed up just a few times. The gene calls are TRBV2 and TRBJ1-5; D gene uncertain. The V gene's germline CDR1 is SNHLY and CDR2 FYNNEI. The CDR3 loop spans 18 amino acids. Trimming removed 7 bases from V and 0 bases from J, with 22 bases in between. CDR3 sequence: CASTIGLSGGYSNQPQHF. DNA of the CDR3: TGTGCCAGCACCATCGGGTTGTCCGGTGGATATAGCAATCAGCCCCAGCATTTT.

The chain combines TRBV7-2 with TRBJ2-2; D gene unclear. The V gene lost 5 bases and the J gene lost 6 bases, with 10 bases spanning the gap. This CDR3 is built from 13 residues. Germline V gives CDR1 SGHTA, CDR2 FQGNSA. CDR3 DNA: TGTGCCAGCAGCGTTAATATAGCCGGGGAGCTGTTTTTT. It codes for CASSVNIAGELFF. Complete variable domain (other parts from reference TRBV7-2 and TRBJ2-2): GAGVSQSPSNKVTEKGKDVELRCDPISGHTALYWYRQSLGQGLEFLIYFQGNSAPDKSGLPSDRFSAERTGGSVSTLTIQRTQQEDSAVYLCASSVNIAGELFFGEGSRLTVL.

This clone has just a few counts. CDR3 loop: CASSLEQGYQPQHF. CDR3 nucleotide sequence: TGTGCCAGCAGTCTAGAGCAGGGGTATCAGCCCCAGCATTTT. This sequence joins TRBV6-4 and TRBJ1-5, with a tentative D call TRBD1 (6 bases). V was clipped by 5 bases and J by 5 bases, with 13 bases between them. From germline, CDR1 is MRHNA and CDR2 SNTAGT. The CDR3 consists of 14 residues.

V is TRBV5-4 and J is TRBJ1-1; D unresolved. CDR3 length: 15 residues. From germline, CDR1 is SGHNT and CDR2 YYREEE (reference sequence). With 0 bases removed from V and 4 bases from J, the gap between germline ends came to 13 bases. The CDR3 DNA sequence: TGTGCCAGCAGCTTGGGGGCAACGAGTGGCACTGAAGCTTTCTTT. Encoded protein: CASSLGATSGTEAFF.

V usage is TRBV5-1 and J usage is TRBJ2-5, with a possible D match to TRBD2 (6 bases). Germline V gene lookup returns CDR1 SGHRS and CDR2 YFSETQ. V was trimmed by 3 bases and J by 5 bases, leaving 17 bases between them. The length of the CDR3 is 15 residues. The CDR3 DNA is TGCGCCAGCAGCTGGGGGACTCCAAGCAAGGAGACCCAGTACTTC. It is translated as CASSWGTPSKETQYF. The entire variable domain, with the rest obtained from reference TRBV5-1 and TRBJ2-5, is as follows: KAGVTQTPRYLIKTRGQQVTLSCSPISGHRSVSWYQQTPGQGLQFLFEYFSETQRNKGNFPGRFSGRQFSNSRSEMNVSTLELGDSALYLCASSWGTPSKETQYFGPGTRLLVL.